The 32 T cell receptor beta chains below come from one sample, sequenced in a study of metastatic and nonmetastatic thyroid tumors. Using MiXCR, TCRdb re-called clones from the PCR reads. The table records 45,000 to 65,000 clones, approximately 22% of them present only once. No treatment of any kind had been given to any patient before thyroid surgery. Sequenced: blood. These receptors came from a female donor with papillary thyroid cancer or a benign thyroid nodule (not recorded which). Some clones in this sample may be carry-over from other donors' samples.

The table lists this clone with many counts. A much larger clone is a single base away; this may be a read error. The V gene is TRBV20-1, the J gene TRBJ1-2, with 8 nucleotides matching TRBD1. CDR3 length: 15 residues. V lost 0 bases and J lost 5; bases outside the gene matches: 8. CDR1 and CDR2 (germline): DFQATT, SNEGSKA (reference sequence). The CDR3 reads CSARDRAGGHYGYTF. CDR3 DNA sequence: TGCAGTGCTAGAGATCGAGCAGGGGGCCATTATGGCTACACCTTC.

The sample holds many counts of this clone. The chain is built from TRBV2 and TRBJ1-5; tentative D call: TRBD1 (6 bases). CDR3 length: 13 amino acids. Germline CDR1 and CDR2: SNHLY and FYNNEI. Trimming stripped 4 bases from V and 6 bases from J, with 10 bases between. The CDR3 nucleotides are TGTGCCAGCAGTGGGGGGGCGGCTCAGCCCCAGCATTTT. Translating gives CASSGGAAQPQHF.

This clone has a count of ten or more. The V gene is TRBV7-8, the J gene TRBJ2-3; possibly TRBD2 for D (5 bases). The CDR3 consists of 15 residues. Germline assignment: CDR1 SGHVS and CDR2 FQNEAQ. V was pared by 1 base and J by 4 bases, with 12 bases between. The CDR3 loop is CASSLGGELSDTQYF. Written as DNA, the CDR3 is TGTGCCAGCAGCTTAGGTGGGGAGCTTTCAGATACGCAGTATTTT.

Ten or more counts support this clone. Other DNA sequences in the same sample also yield this CDR3. This sequence joins TRBV7-8 and TRBJ2-3; D ambiguous. The germline CDR1 and CDR2 sequences are SGHVS and FQNEAQ. The CDR3 loop spans 15 amino acids. Trimming removed 5 bases from V and 1 base from J, with 13 bases in between. The CDR3 DNA reads TGTGCCAGCAGCCCCACCTGGTTGGGCACAGATACGCAGTATTTT. Translation: CASSPTWLGTDTQYF.

On this clone: A much larger clone lies one base from this, so it may be a read error. J is TRBJ2-7 and V is TRBV5-6; D gene uncertain. Per the germline V gene, CDR1 is SGHDT and CDR2 is YYEEEE. Trimming removed 4 bases from V and 3 bases from J, with 17 bases in between. The CDR3 sequence is 15 residues long. The CDR3 DNA sequence: TGTGCCAGCAGCCCAGTCAAAGCATTTAACTACGAGCAGTACTTC. Encoded protein: CASSPVKAFNYEQYF.

A remark on this clone: A much more abundant neighbour one base away suggests this may be a read error. The chain has TRBV7-3 and TRBJ2-2, with D tentatively TRBD1 (5 bases). The CDR3 has 13 amino acids. Per germline, CDR1 SGHTA and CDR2 FQGTGA. The CDR3 nucleotides are TGTGCCAGCAGCTTACAGGGATCTGGGGCGCTGTTTTTT. This codes for CASSLQGSGALFF. The full variable domain, its missing parts supplied by reference TRBV7-3 and TRBJ2-2, is GAGVSQTPSNKVTEKGKYVELRCDPISGHTALYWYRQSLGQGPEFLIYFQGTGAADDSGLPNDRFFAVRPEGSVSTLKIQRTERGDSAVYLCASSLQGSGALFFGEGSRLTVL.

This clone was counted at least ten times. The rearrangement uses TRBV19 and TRBJ1-4; D is ambiguous. Trimming removed 2 bases from V and 0 bases from J, with 7 bases in between. The CDR3 extends over 15 amino acids. Germline values: CDR1 LNHDA, CDR2 SQIVND (reference sequence). CDR3 residues: CASSISSATNEKLFF. CDR3 coding DNA: TGTGCCAGTAGTATATCGTCGGCAACTAATGAAAAACTGTTTTTT.

This clone was recorded many times. The genes are TRBV9 and TRBJ2-2; D is uncertain. Trimming pared 3 bases from V and 7 bases from J, leaving 7 bases between. The CDR3 has 12 residues. CDR1 and CDR2 from the germline V gene are SGDLS and YYNGEE. The CDR3 region has the DNA TGTGCCAGCAGCGGGGATGGCGGGGAGCTGTTTTTT. Translated: CASSGDGGELFF.

This clone was seen ten or more times. This could be a read error, since a much larger clone is one nucleotide away. This rearrangement joins TRBV9 to TRBJ1-2; possible D gene TRBD1, 6 bases. Trimming took off 6 bases at V and 4 bases at J, with 10 bases between the two ends. Per the germline V gene, CDR1 is SGDLS and CDR2 is YYNGEE. The CDR3 sequence is 12 residues long. Here the CDR3 reads CASTWTAYGYTF. The CDR3 DNA reads TGTGCCAGCACCTGGACAGCCTATGGCTACACCTTC.

This clone was detected ten times or more. The V gene is TRBV5-6, the J gene TRBJ2-1; no definite D call. V was cut by 1 base and J by 5 bases, with 13 bases left in between. The CDR3 extends over 15 amino acids. Germline V gene data show CDR1 as SGHDT and CDR2 as YYEEEE. CDR3 region: CASSLRGNKHNEQFF. The DNA for the CDR3 is TGTGCCAGCAGCTTGAGAGGCAACAAACACAATGAGCAGTTCTTC.

This clone was counted a few times. This may be a read error: a much more frequent sequence differs by one nucleotide. The same CDR3 also results from other DNA sequences found in this sample. This CDR3 reads CASISGGTEAFF. DNA of the CDR3: TGTGCCAGCATTAGTGGTGGCACTGAAGCTTTCTTT. This chain uses TRBV2 with TRBJ1-1; no definite D call. Trimming shortened V by 7 bases and J by 4 bases, and 10 bases separated the two germline ends. CDR1 is SNHLY and CDR2 is FYNNEI in the germline V gene. The CDR3 length is 12 residues. The whole variable domain, remainder taken from reference TRBV2 and TRBJ1-1, is EPEVTQTPSHQVTQMGQEVILRCVPISNHLYFYWYRQILGQKVEFLVSFYNNEISEKSEIFDDQFSVERPDGSNFTLKIRSTKLEDSAMYFCASISGGTEAFFGQGTRLTVV.

This clone was found many times. The chain uses TRBV10-1 and TRBJ2-3; perhaps TRBD2 as D (6 bases). CDR3 length: 16 amino acids. The germline CDR1 and CDR2 sequences are WNHNN and SYGVQD (reference sequence). V dropped 3 bases and J dropped 6 bases, with 19 bases sitting between them. CDR3 bases: TGCGCCAGCAGTGAAGGAAGCCCGGCGGGATTGGATACGCAGTATTTT. This encodes CASSEGSPAGLDTQYF.

With regard to this clone: A junction boundary mismatches the germline segment, possibly from a read error. The chain uses TRBV28 and TRBJ2-1; 8 bases match TRBD1. The CDR3 runs to 11 residues. Germline CDR1 and CDR2: MDHEN and SYDVKM. CDR3 bases: TGTGCCTGCAGTTCTGGACAGGGTATACTCTTC. Its protein product is CACSSGQGILF. Filled out from reference TRBV28 and TRBJ2-1, the complete variable domain reads DVKVTQSSRYLVKRTGEKVFLECVQDMDHENMFWYRQDPGLGLRLIYFSYDVKMKEKGDIPEGYSVSREKKERFSLILESASTNQTSMYLCACSSGQGILFGPGTRLTVL.

This sequence joins TRBV10-3 and TRBJ2-7, with TRBD2 matching 9 bases. Germline V CDR1 and CDR2: ENHRY, SYGVKD. This CDR3 comprises 11 residues. The CDR3 DNA sequence: TGTGCGTCGGGACTAGCTAACGAGCAGTACTTC. Translating it yields CASGLANEQYF.

This clone was detected ten times or more. The gene calls are TRBV9 and TRBJ2-1; 9 bases align to TRBD2. The germline CDR1 and CDR2 sequences are SGDLS and YYNGEE. V was pared by 0 bases and J by 7 bases, with 11 bases of the junction left unmatched. The CDR3 contains 17 residues. The CDR3 protein is CASSVVGRSGSGNEQFF. In DNA, the CDR3 is TGTGCCAGCAGCGTAGTGGGGCGTAGCGGGAGTGGGAATGAGCAGTTCTTC.

This clone has at least ten counts. The same CDR3 also results from other DNA sequences found in this sample. This rearrangement joins TRBV6-5 to TRBJ2-2; 9 positions agree with TRBD2. This CDR3 has 16 residues. V lost 0 bases to trimming and J lost 7 bases; unmatched junction nucleotides: 6. CDR1 is MNHEY and CDR2 is SVGAGI in the germline V gene. The CDR3 reads CASSYSLSGSRGELFF. CDR3 nucleotide sequence: TGTGCCAGCAGTTACTCTCTTAGCGGGAGTCGCGGGGAGCTGTTTTTT.

This clone was counted many times. V and J are TRBV15 and TRBJ2-3, with D possibly being TRBD2 (6 bases). The V gene lost 0 bases and the J gene lost 4 bases, with 8 bases spanning the gap. This CDR3 region has 14 residues. CDR1 LNHNV and CDR2 YYDKDF come from the germline V gene (reference sequence). CDR3 amino acids: CATSRDSGPDTQYF. In DNA form, the CDR3 reads TGTGCCACCAGCAGAGATAGCGGTCCAGATACGCAGTATTTT.

Ten or more counts support this clone. The chain couples TRBV6-1 to TRBJ1-3, with D unresolved. V was pared by 0 bases and J by 4 bases, with 7 bases between. The V gene's germline CDR1 is MNHNS and CDR2 SASEGT. The CDR3 has 14 amino acids. The CDR3 spells CASSEATLGNTIYF. CDR3 nucleotides: TGTGCCAGCAGTGAAGCGACTTTGGGAAACACCATATATTTT.

Comments on this clone: A read error may explain this, as a much larger clone is one base away. This sequence joins TRBV30 and TRBJ2-7, with D perhaps matching TRBD1 or TRBD2 (6 bases each). Per the germline V gene, CDR1 is GTSNPN and CDR2 is SVGIG (reference sequence). This CDR3 spans 13 amino acids. CDR3 residues: CALEGGGPYEQYF. The CDR3 coding sequence is TGTGCCTTGGAAGGGGGAGGACCCTACGAGCAGTATTTC.

This clone came up many times. The gene calls are TRBV7-9 and TRBJ1-3; D gene unclear. Between the trimmed V and J ends, which lost 5 bases and 4 bases, there was a span of 9 bases. The CDR3 has 13 residues. The germline V gene has CDR1 SEHNR and CDR2 FQNEAQ (reference sequence). The DNA for the CDR3 is TGTGCCAGCAGCCCAAGCGTGGGAAACACCATATATTTT. Protein: CASSPSVGNTIYF.

The chain uses TRBV28 and TRBJ2-1, with D perhaps TRBD1 (6 bases). The CDR3 loop spans 16 amino acids. Germline CDR1 reads MDHEN; CDR2 reads SYDVKM. Trimming took 5 bases from V and 9 from J, leaving 23 bases between them. In nucleotides, the CDR3 is TGTGCCAGCAGTCGGCCCGGGACACAGGTAAGGTGTGAGCAGTTCTTC. Amino acids: CASSRPGTQVRCEQFF.

Ten or more counts support this clone. The rearrangement links TRBV5-1 to TRBJ2-3; TRBD2 matches at 7 bases. Germline trimming cut 0 bases from V and 3 bases from J; bases unmatched to any gene: 4. The CDR3 has 15 residues. The V gene's germline CDR1 is SGHRS and CDR2 YFSETQ. CDR3 amino acids: CASSLVTGGTDTQYF. The CDR3 DNA reads TGCGCCAGCAGCTTGGTAACGGGAGGAACAGATACGCAGTATTTT. Using reference TRBV5-1 and TRBJ2-3 for the parts outside the CDR3, the full variable domain is KAGVTQTPRYLIKTRGQQVTLSCSPISGHRSVSWYQQTPGQGLQFLFEYFSETQRNKGNFPGRFSGRQFSNSRSEMNVSTLELGDSALYLCASSLVTGGTDTQYFGPGTRLTVL.

This clone occurred once. The chain couples TRBV20-1 to TRBJ2-2; the match to TRBD2 covers 7 bases. After removal of 7 bases from V and 2 bases from J, the junction contained 13 bases not matched to a gene. This CDR3 region has 16 residues. The germline CDR1 and CDR2 sequences are DFQATT and SNEGSKA (reference sequence). CDR3 in amino acids: CSDLGGDWANTGELFF. CDR3 nucleotides: TGCAGTGATCTGGGGGGGGACTGGGCAAACACCGGGGAGCTGTTTTTT.

Note on this clone: Being one base from a much bigger clone, this may be a read error. The chain joins TRBV7-9 to TRBJ1-4; D uncertain. The CDR3 consists of 14 residues. Germline CDR1 and CDR2: SEHNR and FQNEAQ (reference sequence). Trimming took 3 bases from V and 5 from J, leaving 10 bases between them. The CDR3, as DNA: TGTGCCAGCAGCTTTCCCGTCTCGAATGAAAAACTGTTTTTT. It codes for CASSFPVSNEKLFF.

This clone was counted ten times or more. The chain has TRBV20-1 and TRBJ1-2; D perhaps matches TRBD1 (5 bases). Germline CDR1 is DFQATT and CDR2 is SNEGSKA (reference sequence). Between the trimmed V and J ends, which lost 5 bases and 7 bases, there was a span of 20 bases. The CDR3 contains 14 residues. The CDR3 sequence is CSAGGTTDFFGYTF. CDR3 nucleotides: TGCAGTGCTGGCGGGACTACAGACTTTTTTGGCTACACCTTC.

In its sample, this clone was seen many times. V usage is TRBV18 and J usage is TRBJ1-4; D not resolved. Germline V CDR1 and CDR2: KGHSH, LQKENI. The germline V and J ends were trimmed by 2 bases and 4 bases, with 8 bases remaining between them. This CDR3 spans 14 amino acids. The DNA of the CDR3 is TGTGCCAGCTCACCAGTACAGAGTAATGAAAAACTGTTTTTT. Amino acid sequence: CASSPVQSNEKLFF. Filled out from reference TRBV18 and TRBJ1-4, the complete variable domain reads NAGVMQNPRHLVRRRGQEARLRCSPMKGHSHVYWYRQLPEEGLKFMVYLQKENIIDESGMPKERFSAEFPKEGPSILRIQQVVRGDSAAYFCASSPVQSNEKLFFGSGTQLSVL.

This clone was counted many times. The chain recombines TRBV18 with TRBJ2-2; tentative D call: TRBD2 (6 bases). Germline CDR1 is KGHSH and CDR2 is LQKENI. V lost 3 bases and J lost 2, with 13 bases in between. The CDR3 length is 16 residues. The CDR3 bases are TGTGCCAGCTCACCCGAGGGACTTCCTAACACCGGGGAGCTGTTTTTT. It is translated as CASSPEGLPNTGELFF.

This clone was found many times. This chain links TRBV19 with TRBJ2-7, with 10 positions matching TRBD1. Unmatched junction bases numbered 4, after V lost 8 bases and J lost 0 bases. Germline CDR1 LNHDA, CDR2 SQIVND (reference sequence). The CDR3 loop spans 14 amino acids. The CDR3 here is CASSGQGDSYEQYF. CDR3 coding DNA: TGTGCCAGTTCAGGACAGGGGGACTCCTACGAGCAGTACTTC.

The sample holds many counts of this clone. The J gene is TRBJ2-1, the V gene TRBV11-2; D may match TRBD1 or TRBD2 (5 bases each). The V gene lost 2 bases and the J gene lost 4 bases, with 9 bases spanning the gap. Looked up from germline, CDR1 is SGHAT and CDR2 is FQNNGV. The CDR3 consists of 14 residues. The CDR3 bases are TGTGCCAGCAGCTTATTGAGGGGTTACAATGAGCAGTTCTTC. Protein: CASSLLRGYNEQFF. Filled out from reference TRBV11-2 and TRBJ2-1, the complete variable domain reads EAGVAQSPRYKIIEKRQSVAFWCNPISGHATLYWYQQILGQGPKLLIQFQNNGVVDDSQLPKDRFSAERLKGVDSTLKIQPAKLEDSAVYLCASSLLRGYNEQFFGPGTRLTVL.

The rearrangement links TRBV11-2 to TRBJ2-7; 8 nucleotides line up with TRBD2. Germline lookup yields CDR1 SGHAT and CDR2 FQNNGV. V shed 2 bases and J 5 bases; nucleotides not matched to a gene: 8. This CDR3 comprises 15 residues. The DNA for the CDR3 is TGTGCCAGCAGCTTAACAGCGGGAGCTAACGACGAGCAGTACTTC. Amino acid sequence: CASSLTAGANDEQYF.

This clone was seen a few times. The CDR3 end shows no conserved phenylalanine or tryptophan, and so a read error is likely. The chain carries TRBV28 and TRBJ1-1, with 8 bases aligning to TRBD1. The CDR3 has 14 residues. The germline V gene has CDR1 MDHEN and CDR2 SYDVKM. The V and J ends lost 4 bases and 7 bases, in that order; junction bases with no gene match: 8. The CDR3 sequence: CASSSWTGSNEAFL. The CDR3 DNA follows: TGTGCCAGCAGTTCTTGGACAGGGAGCAATGAAGCTTTCTTA.

A word on this clone: This may be a read error: a much more frequent sequence differs by one nucleotide. V gene TRBV9 combines with J gene TRBJ1-2; D is undetermined. Germline V CDR1 and CDR2: SGDLS, YYNGEE. The CDR3 covers 15 residues. V was shortened by 4 bases and J by 5 bases, with 18 bases between the two germline ends. The CDR3 nucleotides are TGTGCCAGCAGCCCCCCCGTAGCGAAGGATTATGGCTACACCTTC. Translating it yields CASSPPVAKDYGYTF.